This TCR beta chain was documented in a study of glioma-infiltrating T cells after dendritic cell vaccination. Germline assignment: CDR1 SNHLY and CDR2 FYNNEI. The V segment lost 1 base and the J segment 8 bases; nucleotides outside the gene matches: 12. This CDR3 spans 16 amino acids. The method was immunoSEQ multiplex PCR; TCRdb's version includes in-frame clones alone and lacks a portion of them. Of approximately 82,000 clones in the sample, over 85% are singletons; the top ten hold roughly 3.2%. The chain employs TRBV2 and TRBJ2-7; the match to TRBD2 covers 9 bases. This receptor was taken from a human donor with glioblastoma. Material: blood, obtained before dendritic cell vaccination. The CDR3 DNA follows: TGTGCCAGCAGTGAAGTGGCTAGCGGGACCCCTCTCCAGCAGTACTTC. The encoded protein is CASSEVASGTPLQQYF.